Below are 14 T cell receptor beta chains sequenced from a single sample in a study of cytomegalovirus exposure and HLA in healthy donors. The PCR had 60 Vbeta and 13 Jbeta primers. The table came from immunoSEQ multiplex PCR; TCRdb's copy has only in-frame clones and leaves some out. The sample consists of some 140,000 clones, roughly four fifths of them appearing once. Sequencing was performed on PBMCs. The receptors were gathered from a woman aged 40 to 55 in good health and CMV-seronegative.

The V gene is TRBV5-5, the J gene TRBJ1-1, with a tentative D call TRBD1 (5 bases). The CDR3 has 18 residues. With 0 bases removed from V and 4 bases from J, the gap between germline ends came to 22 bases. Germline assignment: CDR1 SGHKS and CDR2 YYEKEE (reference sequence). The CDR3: CASSLDGGYSGGFTEAFF. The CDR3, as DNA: TGTGCCAGCAGCTTGGATGGGGGATACAGCGGAGGGTTCACTGAAGCTTTCTTT.

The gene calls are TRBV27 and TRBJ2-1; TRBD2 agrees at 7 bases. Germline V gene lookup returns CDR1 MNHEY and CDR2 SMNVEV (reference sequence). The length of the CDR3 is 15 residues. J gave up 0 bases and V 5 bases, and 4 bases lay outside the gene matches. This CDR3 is CASSGGVSSYNEQFF. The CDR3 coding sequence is TGTGCCAGCAGTGGGGGGGTGAGCTCCTACAATGAGCAGTTCTTC.

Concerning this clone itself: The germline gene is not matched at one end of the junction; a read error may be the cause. The CDR3, as DNA: TGTGCCAGCAGTTACGGGCAATCCTCCGAGCAGTACTTC. It codes for CASSYGQSSEQYF. The chain employs TRBV6-5 and TRBJ2-7; no clear D. Germline V CDR1 and CDR2: MNHEY, SVGAGI. The CDR3 is made up of 13 amino acids.

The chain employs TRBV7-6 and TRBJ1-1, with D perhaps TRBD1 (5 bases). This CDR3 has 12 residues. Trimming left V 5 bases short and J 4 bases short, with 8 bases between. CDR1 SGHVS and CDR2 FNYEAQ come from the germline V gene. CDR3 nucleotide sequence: TGTGCCAGCAGCCGACAGTTCACTGAAGCTTTCTTT. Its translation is CASSRQFTEAFF.

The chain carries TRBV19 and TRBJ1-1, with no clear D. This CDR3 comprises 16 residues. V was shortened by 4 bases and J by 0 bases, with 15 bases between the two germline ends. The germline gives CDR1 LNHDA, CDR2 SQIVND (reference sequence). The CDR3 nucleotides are TGTGCCAGTAGTACTGGGCCCTATAACATGAACACTGAAGCTTTCTTT. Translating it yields CASSTGPYNMNTEAFF.

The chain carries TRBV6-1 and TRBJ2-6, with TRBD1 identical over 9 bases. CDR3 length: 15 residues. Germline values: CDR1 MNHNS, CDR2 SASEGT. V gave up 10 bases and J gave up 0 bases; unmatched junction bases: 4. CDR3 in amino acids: CAKGQGISGANVLTF. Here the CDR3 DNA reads TGTGCCAAGGGACAGGGAATCTCTGGGGCCAACGTCCTGACTTTC.

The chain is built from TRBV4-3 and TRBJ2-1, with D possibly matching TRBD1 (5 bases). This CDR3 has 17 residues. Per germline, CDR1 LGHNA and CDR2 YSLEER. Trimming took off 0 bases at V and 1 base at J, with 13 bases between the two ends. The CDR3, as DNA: TGCGCCAGCAGCCAAGATACCAGGGCTCTGTCCTACAATGAGCAGTTCTTC. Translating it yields CASSQDTRALSYNEQFF.

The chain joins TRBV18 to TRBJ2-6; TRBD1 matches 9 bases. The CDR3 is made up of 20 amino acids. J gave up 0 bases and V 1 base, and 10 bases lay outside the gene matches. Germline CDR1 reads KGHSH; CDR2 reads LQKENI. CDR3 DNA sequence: TGTGCCAGCTCACCACGATCGACAGGGGGACTAAGCTCTGGGGCCAACGTCCTGACTTTC. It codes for CASSPRSTGGLSSGANVLTF.

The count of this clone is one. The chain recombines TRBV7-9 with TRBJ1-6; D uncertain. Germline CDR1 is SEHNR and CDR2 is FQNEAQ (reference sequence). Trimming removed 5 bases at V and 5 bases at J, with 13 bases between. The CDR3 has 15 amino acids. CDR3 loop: CASSVTREDNSPLHF. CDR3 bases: TGTGCCAGCAGCGTCACCCGGGAGGATAATTCACCCCTCCACTTT.

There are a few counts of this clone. The DNA for the CDR3 is TGTGCCAGCAGTGAGCATAGCGGTATGGCGCAGTTCTTC. It specifies CASSEHSGMAQFF. The chain joins TRBV2 to TRBJ2-1, with a tentative D call TRBD2 (6 bases). Germline CDR1 reads SNHLY; CDR2 reads FYNNEI. This CDR3 is built from 13 residues. Trimming pared 3 bases from V and 12 bases from J, leaving 15 bases between. The whole variable domain, filled in from reference TRBV2 and TRBJ2-1, reads EPEVTQTPSHQVTQMGQEVILRCVPISNHLYFYWYRQILGQKVEFLVSFYNNEISEKSEIFDDQFSVERPDGSNFTLKIRSTKLEDSAMYFCASSEHSGMAQFFGPGTRLTVL.

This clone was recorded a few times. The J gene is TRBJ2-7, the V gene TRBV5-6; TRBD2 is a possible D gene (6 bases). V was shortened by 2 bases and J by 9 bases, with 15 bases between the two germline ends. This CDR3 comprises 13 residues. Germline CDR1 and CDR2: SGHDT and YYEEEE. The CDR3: CASSFIGGTRQYV. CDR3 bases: TGTGCCAGCAGCTTTATAGGAGGGACGAGGCAGTACGTC.

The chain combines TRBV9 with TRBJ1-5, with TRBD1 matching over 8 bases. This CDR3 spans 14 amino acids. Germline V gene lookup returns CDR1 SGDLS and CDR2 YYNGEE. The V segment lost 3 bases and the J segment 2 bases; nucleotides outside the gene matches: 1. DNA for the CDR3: TGTGCCAGCAGCGCGGGACAGGGCAATCAGCCCCAGCATTTT. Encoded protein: CASSAGQGNQPQHF. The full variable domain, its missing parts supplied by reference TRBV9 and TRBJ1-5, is DSGVTQTPKHLITATGQRVTLRCSPRSGDLSVYWYQQSLDQGLQFLIQYYNGEERAKGNILERFSAQQFPDLHSELNLSSLELGDSALYFCASSAGQGNQPQHFGDGTRLSIL.

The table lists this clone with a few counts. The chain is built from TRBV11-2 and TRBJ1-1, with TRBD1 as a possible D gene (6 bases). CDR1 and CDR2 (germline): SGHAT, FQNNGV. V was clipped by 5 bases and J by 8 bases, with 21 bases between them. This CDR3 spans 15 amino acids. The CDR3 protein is CASSPWQGRESEAFF. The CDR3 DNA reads TGTGCCAGCAGCCCCTGGCAGGGGCGAGAGTCAGAAGCTTTCTTT.

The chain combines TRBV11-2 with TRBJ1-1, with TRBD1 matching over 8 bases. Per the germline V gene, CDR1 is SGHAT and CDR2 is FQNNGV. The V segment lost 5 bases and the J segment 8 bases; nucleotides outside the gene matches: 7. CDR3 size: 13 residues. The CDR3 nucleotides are TGTGCCAGCAGCCTAGGGACAGGTGAAGAAGCTTTCTTT. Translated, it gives CASSLGTGEEAFF.